This T cell receptor (beta chain) emerged from a study of T cells in Graves' hyperthyroidism and ophthalmopathy. Looking at the study overall: The initial diagnosis was the point when peripheral blood was collected, ahead of any treatment.

When ophthalmopathy did not progress within 18 months, Graves' hyperthyroidism was considered stable. Lactation, pregnancy, other autoimmune disease or uncontrolled infection excluded patients. The germline V gene has CDR1 MNHEY and CDR2 SVGEGT. CDR3 length equals 13 residues. V was shortened by 3 bases and J by 8 bases, with 11 bases between the two germline ends. TCR beta CDR3 regions were amplified from RNA transcripts. The study used the HTBI primer set for a first-round RT-PCR of the TCR CDR3. TCRdb independently ran MiXCR on the multiplex PCR reads; one entry per CDR3 protein. The sample contains some 200,000 distinct CDR3 sequences, about a sixth of which appear only once. This clonotype was recorded many times.

The sequenced sample was blood. This chain links TRBV6-2 or TRBV6-3 with TRBJ2-1; D unclear. This receptor was taken from a man aged 45-65 years with Graves' hyperthyroidism. Written as DNA, the CDR3 is TGTGCCAGCAGTTATGGCCGCGGAGATGAGCAGTTCTTC. Translating it yields CASSYGRGDEQFF.